These T cell receptor beta chains were read from a single sample in a study of shared clonotypes between healthy human individuals. Profiled with immunoSEQ multiplex PCR; TCRdb holds only in-frame clones, not every one. The sample has roughly 500,000 clones; roughly 80% are singletons. What was sequenced was PBMCs. The receptors stem from a middle-aged woman in good health. Some clones in this sample may be carry-over from other donors' samples. Each CDR3 is given with its conserved first and last residue. A D gene is named only where the DNA matches it firmly. The size entry is marked missing in some rows and otherwise reads once, few, many or a size class.

abundance: once; d_gene: TRBD1; v_gene: TRBV7-3; j_gene: TRBJ2-3; CDR3aa: CASGQGGPDTQYF; CDR3nt: TGTGCCAGCGGACAGGGAGGCCCAGATACGCAGTATTTT
abundance: -; d_gene: -; v_gene: TRBV5-5; j_gene: TRBJ2-3; CDR3aa: CASSLATGTDTQYF; CDR3nt: TGTGCCAGCAGCTTGGCCACAGGAACAGATACGCAGTATTTT
abundance: -; d_gene: TRBD1; v_gene: TRBV27; j_gene: TRBJ2-2; CDR3aa: CASSFRQGRTGELFF; CDR3nt: TGTGCCAGCAGTTTCCGACAGGGGAGGACCGGGGAGCTGTTTTTT
abundance: many; d_gene: -; v_gene: TRBV28; j_gene: TRBJ1-2; CDR3aa: CAAGNVNYGYTF; CDR3nt: TGTGCAGCGGGCAATGTTAACTATGGCTACACCTTC
abundance: -; d_gene: -; v_gene: TRBV7-9; j_gene: TRBJ2-2; CDR3aa: CASSLLGSTGELFF; CDR3nt: TGTGCCAGCAGCTTATTGGGCTCCACCGGGGAGCTGTTTTTT
abundance: -; d_gene: TRBD1; v_gene: TRBV4-1; j_gene: TRBJ1-2; CDR3aa: CASSQVGRGTGNNGYTF; CDR3nt: TGCGCCAGCAGCCAAGTGGGGCGGGGGACAGGGAATAATGGCTACACCTTC
abundance: -; d_gene: TRBD1; v_gene: TRBV5-6; j_gene: TRBJ1-2; CDR3aa: CASSVTGTGGLHGYTF; CDR3nt: TGTGCCAGCAGCGTTACCGGGACAGGGGGCCTTCATGGCTACACCTTC
abundance: -; d_gene: TRBD1; v_gene: TRBV7-2; j_gene: TRBJ1-2; CDR3aa: CASSNQGGPYGYTF; CDR3nt: TGTGCCAGCAGTAACCAGGGGGGCCCCTATGGCTACACCTTC
abundance: -; d_gene: TRBD2; v_gene: TRBV9; j_gene: TRBJ2-1; CDR3aa: CASSVDGTSGSVPFF; CDR3nt: TGTGCCAGCAGCGTAGACGGGACTAGCGGGAGTGTACCGTTCTTC
abundance: -; d_gene: -; v_gene: TRBV11-2; j_gene: TRBJ2-4; CDR3aa: CASSLLKNIQYF; CDR3nt: TGTGCCAGCAGCCTGCTCAAAAACATTCAGTACTTC
abundance: -; d_gene: -; v_gene: TRBV4-2; j_gene: TRBJ2-1; CDR3aa: CASSQDMTGYNEQFF; CDR3nt: TGTGCCAGCAGCCAAGATATGACAGGCTACAATGAGCAGTTCTTC
abundance: -; d_gene: TRBD1; v_gene: TRBV5-1; j_gene: TRBJ1-1; CDR3aa: CASSGWTGGTEAFF; CDR3nt: TGCGCCAGCAGCGGGTGGACAGGGGGAACTGAAGCTTTCTTT
abundance: -; d_gene: -; v_gene: TRBV5-1; j_gene: TRBJ1-5; CDR3aa: CASSLDGGSINQPQHF; CDR3nt: TGTGCCAGCAGCTTGGATGGGGGATCGATCAATCAGCCCCAGCATTTT
abundance: -; d_gene: -; v_gene: TRBV29-1; j_gene: TRBJ1-3; CDR3aa: CSVVVTNSGNTIYF; CDR3nt: TGCAGCGTTGTCGTCACAAACTCTGGAAACACCATATATTTT
abundance: -; d_gene: -; v_gene: TRBV7-2; j_gene: TRBJ1-1; CDR3aa: CASSLAGHYTEAFF; CDR3nt: TGTGCCAGCAGCTTAGCCGGACACTACACTGAAGCTTTCTTT
abundance: -; d_gene: TRBD2; v_gene: TRBV7-3; j_gene: TRBJ2-3; CDR3aa: CASSLTGGSTDTQYF; CDR3nt: TGTGCCAGCAGCTTAACGGGAGGGAGCACAGATACGCAGTATTTT
abundance: -; d_gene: TRBD2; v_gene: TRBV10-3; j_gene: TRBJ2-1; CDR3aa: CAISAGGINEQFF; CDR3nt: TGTGCCATCAGTGCGGGGGGAATCAATGAGCAGTTCTTC
abundance: -; d_gene: -; v_gene: TRBV18; j_gene: TRBJ1-1; CDR3aa: CASSPDQNTEAFF; CDR3nt: TGTGCCAGCTCACCTGACCAGAACACTGAAGCTTTCTTT
abundance: -; d_gene: TRBD2; v_gene: TRBV27; j_gene: TRBJ2-1; CDR3aa: CASSTSGRGRNEQFF; CDR3nt: TGTGCCAGCAGTACCAGCGGGAGGGGGAGAAATGAGCAGTTCTTC